A single sample gave rise to the 32 T cell receptor beta chains below, sequenced in a study of cytomegalovirus exposure and HLA in healthy donors. 13 Jbeta primers and 60 Vbeta primers were used for the PCR. Generated by immunoSEQ multiplex PCR, the TCRdb table keeps only in-frame clones and is missing some. The data contain over 80,000 clones, more than 60% of them singletons. Specimen: PBMCs. The receptors were gathered from a man between 60 and 75 years old in good health and CMV-seropositive.

The V call is TRBV11-1, the J call TRBJ2-1, with a weak D call TRBD1 (6 bases). The CDR3 runs 15 residues. Germline CDR1 SGHAT, CDR2 FQDESV (reference sequence). The germline V and J ends were trimmed by 3 bases and 0 bases, with 9 bases remaining between them. CDR3 protein: CASSFLGASYNEQFF. The CDR3 coding sequence is TGTGCCAGCAGCTTTCTGGGGGCCTCCTACAATGAGCAGTTCTTC.

This sequence joins TRBV7-2 and TRBJ2-1, with 10 bases matching TRBD2. This CDR3 is 14 amino acids long. CDR1 SGHTA and CDR2 FQGNSA come from the germline V gene. V dropped 0 bases and J dropped 10; count of bases not matched to a gene: 3. The chain's CDR3 is CASSLAGTSEEQFF. The CDR3 DNA follows: TGTGCCAGCAGCTTAGCGGGGACTAGCGAAGAGCAGTTCTTC.

The chain employs TRBV27 and TRBJ2-7, with D perhaps matching TRBD2 (7 bases). V dropped 4 bases and J dropped 1 base, with 17 bases sitting between them. CDR1 is MNHEY, CDR2 SMNVEV, per germline (reference sequence). This CDR3 spans 16 amino acids. The chain's CDR3 is CASSSPWGRGSYEQYF. DNA for the CDR3: TGTGCCAGCAGTTCCCCTTGGGGGCGGGGGTCCTACGAGCAGTACTTC.

This sequence joins TRBV28 and TRBJ2-7; D possibly corresponds to TRBD1 (6 bases). V lost 6 bases, J lost 3 bases, and 15 bases lay in between. Germline V gene lookup returns CDR1 MDHEN and CDR2 SYDVKM. CDR3 length equals 14 residues. CDR3 residues: CASRRAGTSYEQYF. The CDR3 coding sequence is TGTGCCAGCAGGCGAGCCGGGACAAGCTACGAGCAGTACTTC. The variable domain in full, with the rest retrieved from reference TRBV28 and TRBJ2-7, is DVKVTQSSRYLVKRTGEKVFLECVQDMDHENMFWYRQDPGLGLRLIYFSYDVKMKEKGDIPEGYSVSREKKERFSLILESASTNQTSMYLCASRRAGTSYEQYFGPGTRLTVT.

The chain employs TRBV18 and TRBJ2-2; a possible D gene is TRBD1 (7 bases). V was pared by 0 bases and J by 6 bases, with 14 bases between. In germline, CDR1 is KGHSH, CDR2 LQKENI. The CDR3 has 16 amino acids. CDR3 protein: CASSPPRGGGPGELFF. As DNA, the CDR3 is TGTGCCAGCTCACCACCGAGAGGAGGGGGCCCCGGGGAGCTGTTTTTT.

The chain recombines TRBV19 with TRBJ2-1; TRBD1 matches 7 bases. Germline V gives CDR1 LNHDA, CDR2 SQIVND (reference sequence). The J segment lost 2 bases and the V segment lost 5 bases, leaving 6 bases of the junction unmatched. The CDR3 consists of 15 residues. CDR3 coding DNA: TGTGCCAGTAGTTTCGGAACAGGGGCCTACAATGAGCAGTTCTTC. Its translation is CASSFGTGAYNEQFF.

The CDR3 bases are TGCAGCGTTGAAGAGGGACAGCCCACCGGGGAGCTGTTTTTT. Its translation is CSVEEGQPTGELFF. The chain carries TRBV29-1 and TRBJ2-2; 7 bases agree with TRBD1. The CDR3 loop spans 14 amino acids. V shed 0 bases, J shed 4 bases, and the junction held 2 bases outside the gene matches. The germline gives CDR1 SQVTM, CDR2 ANQGSEA.

The genes are TRBV19 and TRBJ1-5; a possible D gene is TRBD1 (6 bases). CDR3 length equals 17 residues. The germline V and J ends were trimmed by 3 bases and 3 bases, with 18 bases remaining between them. Per germline, CDR1 LNHDA and CDR2 SQIVND (reference sequence). The CDR3: CASSMVAGVRNNQPQHF. In DNA form, the CDR3 reads TGTGCCAGTAGTATGGTGGCAGGGGTCCGAAACAATCAGCCCCAGCATTTT.

The chain combines TRBV6-5 with TRBJ2-2; 7 nucleotides match TRBD1. The CDR3 is made up of 15 amino acids. The ends lost 2 bases at V and 3 bases at J; junction bases unmatched: 3. Germline-derived CDR1 and CDR2 are MNHEY and SVGAGI. The CDR3 nucleotides read TGTGCCAGCAGTTACACAGGGGTAGACACCGGGGAGCTGTTTTTT. This gives the protein CASSYTGVDTGELFF.

The rearrangement links TRBV19 to TRBJ1-6, with D perhaps TRBD1 (6 bases). Trimming stripped 5 bases from V and 8 bases from J, with 16 bases between. The germline V gene encodes CDR1 LNHDA and CDR2 SQIVND (reference sequence). This CDR3 is 15 amino acids long. The CDR3: CASSPLGQGYSPLHF. The DNA of the CDR3 is TGTGCCAGTAGTCCCCTTGGTCAGGGGTATTCACCCCTCCACTTT.

The chain is built from TRBV7-5 and TRBJ2-1; the DNA was not compared with TRBD2, the D call given in the table. TRBV7-5 has pseudogene status. The CDR3 is 17 amino acids. CDR3 nucleotide sequence: TGTGCCAGAAGCCTAGGGTTGGGTATTACCGGGAGTAATGAGCAGTTCTTC. Residues: CARSLGLGITGSNEQFF.

The chain has TRBV5-1 and TRBJ2-3, with D uncertain. Germline-derived CDR1 and CDR2 are SGHRS and YFSETQ. V was clipped by 0 bases and J by 2 bases, with 10 bases between them. The CDR3 totals 15 residues. The chain's CDR3 is CASSLVAPVTDTQYF. As DNA, the CDR3 is TGCGCCAGCAGCTTGGTGGCACCTGTCACAGATACGCAGTATTTT.

The V call is TRBV10-3, the J call TRBJ1-1; no clear D gene. The germline gives CDR1 ENHRY, CDR2 SYGVKD. V dropped 7 bases and J dropped 1 base, with 7 bases sitting between them. This CDR3 contains 12 residues. Written as DNA, the CDR3 is TGTGCCATCAAACAAAGGAACACTGAAGCTTTCTTT. Its translation: CAIKQRNTEAFF.

This clone came up a few times. The chain employs TRBV21-1 and TRBJ2-2; the table's D call of TRBD1 was not tested on the DNA. TRBV21-1 is shown as a pseudogene. The CDR3 sequence is 16 residues long. CDR3 nucleotide sequence: TGTGCCAGCAGCAAGGGGGACAGGAGGAACACCGGGGAGCTGTTTTTT. This gives the protein CASSKGDRRNTGELFF.

The V gene is TRBV18, the J gene TRBJ1-5; tentative D call: TRBD1 (6 bases). Germline loops: CDR1 KGHSH, CDR2 LQKENI. The V gene lost 2 bases and the J gene lost 4 bases, with 15 bases spanning the gap. This CDR3 region has 16 residues. The CDR3 DNA follows: TGTGCCAGCTCACCAACAGGGAATATGTTTAATCAGCCCCAGCATTTT. As protein: CASSPTGNMFNQPQHF.

The genes are TRBV6-5 and TRBJ2-7; D is undetermined. Trimming pared 7 bases from V and 3 bases from J, leaving 4 bases between. Germline V gives CDR1 MNHEY, CDR2 SVGAGI. The CDR3 is 10 amino acids. CDR3 sequence reads: CASTYYEQYF. CDR3 sequence (DNA): TGTGCCAGCACGTACTACGAGCAGTACTTC.

This clone is a singleton in its sample. V usage is TRBV29-1 and J usage is TRBJ1-4; D gene ambiguous. The germline CDR1 and CDR2 sequences are SQVTM and ANQGSEA. There are 12 residues in the CDR3. Trimming pared 1 base from V and 4 bases from J, leaving 4 bases between. The CDR3 nucleotides are TGCAGCGTTGAAGTCGGTAATGAAAAACTGTTTTTT. It is translated as CSVEVGNEKLFF.

This clone was detected only a few times. V is TRBV7-9 and J is TRBJ1-1; the D gene is possibly TRBD1 (5 bases). Trimming took 2 bases from V and 4 from J, leaving 8 bases between them. The germline V gene has CDR1 SEHNR and CDR2 FQNEAQ (reference sequence). The CDR3 is 13 amino acids. CDR3 DNA: TGTGCCAGCAGCTTATCAGGGCTCACTGAAGCTTTCTTT. It codes for CASSLSGLTEAFF.

This chain links TRBV18 with TRBJ2-2; a possible D gene is TRBD2 (5 bases). The CDR3 has 16 residues. V lost 2 bases and J lost 0, with 10 bases in between. From germline, CDR1 is KGHSH and CDR2 LQKENI. CDR3 in amino acids: CASSPLSGSNTGELFF. CDR3 sequence (DNA): TGTGCCAGCTCACCATTAAGCGGCTCGAACACCGGGGAGCTGTTTTTT. Based on the CDR3 plus reference TRBV18 and TRBJ2-2, the full variable domain is NAGVMQNPRHLVRRRGQEARLRCSPMKGHSHVYWYRQLPEEGLKFMVYLQKENIIDESGMPKERFSAEFPKEGPSILRIQQVVRGDSAAYFCASSPLSGSNTGELFFGEGSRLTVL.

The rearrangement joins TRBV4-2 to TRBJ2-5; TRBD2 matches 11 bases. Per the germline V gene, CDR1 is LGHNA and CDR2 is YNFKEQ. This CDR3 is 14 amino acids long. The V gene end was trimmed by 4 bases and the J gene end by 5 bases; junction bases not matched to a gene: 3. The CDR3 is CASSLAGGAETQYF. The CDR3 bases are TGTGCCAGCAGCCTAGCGGGGGGGGCGGAGACCCAGTACTTC.

The chain carries TRBV18 and TRBJ2-3; a weak D match, TRBD1 (5 bases). The CDR3 is 12 amino acids. V lost 1 base and J lost 10, with 9 bases in between. From germline, CDR1 is KGHSH and CDR2 LQKENI. In DNA form, the CDR3 reads TGTGCCAGCTCACCACAGGGGCCAGCGCAGTATTTT. Its translation is CASSPQGPAQYF. Drawing the rest from reference TRBV18 and TRBJ2-3, the complete variable domain is NAGVMQNPRHLVRRRGQEARLRCSPMKGHSHVYWYRQLPEEGLKFMVYLQKENIIDESGMPKERFSAEFPKEGPSILRIQQVVRGDSAAYFCASSPQGPAQYFGPGTRLTVL.

This chain joins TRBV2 and TRBJ1-1, with D hard to call. Germline values: CDR1 SNHLY, CDR2 FYNNEI. This CDR3 spans 11 amino acids. CDR3 loop: CVSLQNTEAFF. CDR3 nucleotide sequence: TGTGTGAGCTTGCAGAACACTGAAGCTTTCTTT.

In its sample, this clone was seen a few times. CDR3 DNA sequence: TGCAGCGTTGAAGGGACTAGCGGGGTAAGGGAGCAGTACTTC. Amino acid sequence: CSVEGTSGVREQYF. V and J are TRBV29-1 and TRBJ2-7; 12 bases map to TRBD2. This CDR3 is 14 amino acids long. The junction had 5 bases not matched to a gene; V was cut back by 1 base and J by 7 bases. Germline CDR1 reads SQVTM; CDR2 reads ANQGSEA.

The chain couples TRBV5-1 to TRBJ2-5; TRBD2 aligns across 11 bases. Judging by the DNA end, TRBJ2-7 fits better; the J call may be wrong. The length of the CDR3 is 16 residues. Germline V lookup: CDR1 SGHRS, CDR2 YFSETQ. Here the CDR3 reads CASSSTLLAGAHEQYF. CDR3 coding DNA: TGCGCCAGCAGCTCGACCTTACTAGCGGGGGCCCACGAGCAGTACTTC.

This chain uses TRBV6-6 with TRBJ1-6, with a weak D call TRBD1 (5 bases). Trimming took 7 bases from V and 6 from J, leaving 13 bases between them. This CDR3 is 14 amino acids long. CDR1 is MNHNY and CDR2 is SVGAGI in the germline V gene (reference sequence). The CDR3 sequence: CASTQGSGNSPLHF. CDR3 sequence (DNA): TGTGCCAGCACCCAGGGCTCTGGTAATTCACCCCTCCACTTT.

The chain couples TRBV9 to TRBJ2-3, with TRBD2 as a possible D gene (7 bases). Germline CDR1 and CDR2: SGDLS and YYNGEE. V dropped 0 bases and J dropped 5 bases, with 13 bases sitting between them. The CDR3 totals 15 residues. CDR3 region: CASSVAGGRGDTQYF. Written as DNA, the CDR3 is TGTGCCAGCAGCGTAGCGGGGGGCCGGGGAGATACGCAGTATTTT.

The V call is TRBV19, the J call TRBJ1-2; 11 positions agree with TRBD1. Trimming at V came to 7 bases and at J to 4 bases, leaving 8 bases not matched to a gene. This CDR3 is 15 amino acids long. Germline CDR1 reads LNHDA; CDR2 reads SQIVND (reference sequence). As DNA, the CDR3 is TGTGCCAGTAACCCGAGGGACAGGGGGTTCTATGGCTACACCTTC. Its translation is CASNPRDRGFYGYTF.

The chain recombines TRBV7-2 with TRBJ2-2; no clear D. The germline V and J ends were trimmed by 6 bases and 6 bases, with 8 bases remaining between them. The V gene's germline CDR1 is SGHTA and CDR2 FQGNSA. This CDR3 comprises 12 residues. The CDR3 reads CASSYAAGELFF. CDR3 nucleotide sequence: TGTGCCAGCAGTTACGCGGCCGGGGAGCTGTTTTTT. The full variable domain, its missing parts supplied by reference TRBV7-2 and TRBJ2-2, is GAGVSQSPSNKVTEKGKDVELRCDPISGHTALYWYRQSLGQGLEFLIYFQGNSAPDKSGLPSDRFSAERTGGSVSTLTIQRTQQEDSAVYLCASSYAAGELFFGEGSRLTVL.

The rearrangement uses TRBV11-2 and TRBJ2-3, with TRBD2 matching 7 bases. This CDR3 is built from 17 residues. Germline loops: CDR1 SGHAT, CDR2 FQNNGV. The V gene end was trimmed by 3 bases and the J gene end by 7 bases; junction bases not matched to a gene: 16. As DNA, the CDR3 is TGTGCCAGCAGCTTGACCTCTTCTAAGCGGGGTGGTTATACGCAGTATTTT. It translates to CASSLTSSKRGGYTQYF.

This clone was observed a handful of times. The chain recombines TRBV6-5 with TRBJ2-5; D is unresolved. V was trimmed by 8 bases and J by 5 bases, leaving 9 bases between them. From germline, CDR1 is MNHEY and CDR2 SVGAGI. The CDR3 covers 11 residues. For the CDR3, the DNA is TGTGCCAGCCGTTTCGGGGAGACCCAGTACTTC. Protein product: CASRFGETQYF.

J is TRBJ2-5 and V is TRBV4-3; 8 nucleotides align to TRBD1. The CDR3 is made up of 17 amino acids. The trim removed 3 bases at V and 5 bases at J, leaving 14 bases unmatched. Germline CDR1 and CDR2: LGHNA and YSLEER. Here the CDR3 DNA reads TGCGCCAGCAGCCAGGGGAACCTACACGGACAGGGCGAGACCCAGTACTTC. It is translated as CASSQGNLHGQGETQYF.

This clone occurred a few times. This chain uses TRBV7-2 with TRBJ1-5, with 7 bases lining up with TRBD1. This CDR3 region has 13 residues. CDR1 SGHTA and CDR2 FQGNSA come from the germline V gene. The J segment lost 7 bases and the V segment lost 7 bases, leaving 7 bases of the junction unmatched. The CDR3 loop is CASNDRAGQPQHF. The CDR3 nucleotides are TGTGCCAGCAATGACAGGGCGGGACAGCCCCAGCATTTT.